Following are 20 T cell receptor beta chains from one sample sequenced in a study of T and B cells in COVID-19 patients. From blood, roughly 250-550 ng of genomic DNA served as TRB template. TRB rearrangements were amplified by multiplex PCR with BIOMED2 TRB-A/B primers. TCRdb re-called the multiplex PCR reads with MiXCR, one entry per CDR3 protein. Among 6,000 to 8,500 distinct CDR3 sequences listed, around 30% were seen once. The source material was blood. The receptors originated from a human donor who had recovered from COVID-19.

J is TRBJ1-1 and V is TRBV19; D unresolved. V shed 3 bases and J shed 11 bases, with 13 bases lying between them. Germline V gene data show CDR1 as LNHDA and CDR2 as SQIVND (reference sequence). This CDR3 region has 12 residues. The CDR3 sequence is CASSIYRGQAFF. The CDR3 bases are TGTGCCAGTAGTATTTACAGAGGGCAGGCTTTCTTT.

The CDR3 loop is CAITEELPGKLFF. The CDR3 DNA sequence: TGTGCCATCACGGAGGAGCTCCCGGGAAAACTGTTTTTT. V gene TRBV10-3 combines with J gene TRBJ1-4; D gene uncertain. V lost 7 bases and J lost 10, with 16 bases in between. The CDR3 has 13 residues. The germline V gene has CDR1 ENHRY and CDR2 SYGVKD.

To note about this clonotype: A single base separates this from a much larger clone, so it may be a read error. DNA for the CDR3: TGTGCCAGTAGTATGGGGACAGGACCCTACGAGCAGTTCTTC. Translation: CASSMGTGPYEQFF. The chain employs TRBV19 and TRBJ2-1, with TRBD1 matching 8 bases. V dropped 3 bases and J dropped 10; count of bases not matched to a gene: 8. Germline CDR1 LNHDA, CDR2 SQIVND (reference sequence). The CDR3 consists of 14 residues.

CDR3 residues: CSAIGTAEGSTDTQYF. CDR3 nucleotides: TGCAGTGCTATTGGGACCGCCGAAGGTAGCACAGATACGCAGTATTTT. The chain carries TRBV20-1 and TRBJ2-3; possibly TRBD1 or TRBD2 for D (5 bases each). Germline V gene sequence: CDR1 DFQATT, CDR2 SNEGSKA (reference sequence). This CDR3 has 16 residues. V gave up 4 bases and J gave up 0 bases, with 17 bases separating them.

The V gene is TRBV10-3, the J gene TRBJ2-3; 7 nucleotides match TRBD2. The J segment lost 2 bases and the V segment lost 2 bases, leaving 4 bases of the junction unmatched. The CDR3 sequence is 15 residues long. Germline assignment: CDR1 ENHRY and CDR2 SYGVKD. The CDR3 nucleotides read TGTGCCATCAGTGAGCGTCTAGCGGACACAGATACGCAGTATTTT. This encodes CAISERLADTDTQYF.

In its sample, this clonotype was seen a few times. The CDR3 DNA is TGTGCCAGCAGAAAAGGACTTCACTCCTACAATGAGCAGTTCTTC. This sequence encodes CASRKGLHSYNEQFF. The gene calls are TRBV12-3 or TRBV12-4 and TRBJ2-1; possible D gene TRBD2, 5 bases. The CDR3 length is 15 residues. V lost 6 bases and J 0 bases, leaving 12 bases between the germline ends.

J is TRBJ2-3 and V is TRBV5-1, with D uncertain. The CDR3 has 11 amino acids. Per the germline V gene, CDR1 is SGHRS and CDR2 is YFSETQ. V shed 2 bases and J shed 5 bases, with 3 bases lying between them. In DNA, the CDR3 is TGCGCCAGCAGCTTTAGAGATACGCAGTATTTT. It yields the protein CASSFRDTQYF.

The V and J genes are TRBV7-9 and TRBJ1-2; D gene uncertain. The V end was cut by 1 base, the J end by 2 bases, with 11 bases between. Germline V gene sequence: CDR1 SEHNR, CDR2 FQNEAQ (reference sequence). The CDR3 sequence is 15 residues long. CDR3 protein: CASSLDGGRNYGYTF. CDR3 nucleotide sequence: TGTGCCAGCAGCTTAGACGGAGGAAGGAACTATGGCTACACCTTC.

This clonotype was observed a single time. This chain connects TRBV7-2 to TRBJ2-5, with TRBD2 matching 12 bases. The CDR3 consists of 17 residues. The V and J ends lost 5 bases and 5 bases, in that order; junction bases with no gene match: 12. CDR1 is SGHTA and CDR2 is FQGNSA in the germline V gene. The CDR3 sequence is CASSPRILAGGRETQYF. The CDR3 nucleotides are TGTGCCAGCAGCCCCCGGATTCTAGCGGGGGGGCGGGAGACCCAGTACTTC.

This clonotype was picked up a small number of times. This chain links TRBV12-3 or TRBV12-4 with TRBJ2-2; maybe TRBD1 (5 bases). CDR3 size: 14 residues. Trimming shortened V by 3 bases and J by 4 bases, and 9 bases separated the two germline ends. The CDR3 spells CASSFDRTTGELFF. CDR3 DNA sequence: TGTGCCAGCAGTTTCGACAGAACCACCGGGGAGCTGTTTTTT.

This clonotype was found a few times. The rearrangement uses TRBV7-2 and TRBJ2-3; a possible D gene is TRBD1 (5 bases). From germline, CDR1 is SGHTA and CDR2 FQGNSA. V was shortened by 8 bases and J by 4 bases, with 10 bases between the two germline ends. This CDR3 region has 12 residues. The DNA for the CDR3 is TGTGCCAGCCGGGCAGGGTCAGATACGCAGTATTTT. Its protein is CASRAGSDTQYF.

The chain recombines TRBV19 with TRBJ2-3, with TRBD1 matching over 10 bases. The CDR3 loop spans 14 amino acids. Germline values: CDR1 LNHDA, CDR2 SQIVND (reference sequence). Trimming cost V 6 bases and J 2 bases; bases outside gene matches: 2. The CDR3, as DNA: TGTGCCAGTAGGGACAGGGGGGTCACAGATACGCAGTATTTT. Protein: CASRDRGVTDTQYF.

This chain connects TRBV28 to TRBJ2-5; D may match TRBD1 or TRBD2 (6 bases each). From germline, CDR1 is MDHEN and CDR2 SYDVKM. The CDR3 sequence is 13 residues long. With 10 bases removed from V and 5 bases from J, the gap between germline ends came to 17 bases. The DNA for the CDR3 is TGTGCCACCCGGGATGGGGGGCAGGAGACCCAGTACTTC. Residues: CATRDGGQETQYF.

This clonotype was counted a few times. The chain is built from TRBV12-3 or TRBV12-4 and TRBJ1-3, with a possible D match to TRBD1 (5 bases). This CDR3 has 15 residues. Trimming removed 6 bases from V and 0 bases from J, with 12 bases in between. Here the CDR3 DNA reads TGTGCCAGCAGATACCGGGGCGACTCTGGAAACACCATATATTTT. Its translation is CASRYRGDSGNTIYF.

V gene TRBV6-4 combines with J gene TRBJ2-5; 11 positions agree with TRBD2. Germline V lookup: CDR1 MRHNA, CDR2 SNTAGT. V gave up 5 bases and J gave up 5 bases; unmatched junction bases: 7. The CDR3 sequence is 15 residues long. The CDR3 DNA reads TGTGCCAGCAGTTTTAGCGGGGGGGCCGGGGAGACCCAGTACTTC. It yields the protein CASSFSGGAGETQYF.

The chain recombines TRBV5-4 with TRBJ1-4, with 8 bases identical to TRBD1. From germline, CDR1 is SGHNT and CDR2 YYREEE (reference sequence). The CDR3 consists of 17 residues. V shed 0 bases and J 4 bases; nucleotides not matched to a gene: 8. CDR3: CASSLGVTGGSNEKLFF. Written as DNA, the CDR3 is TGTGCCAGCAGCTTGGGTGTTACAGGGGGAAGTAATGAAAAACTGTTTTTT.

This clonotype is judged medium-sized (0.01 to 0.1%). The chain is built from TRBV19 and TRBJ2-5, with 8 bases lining up with TRBD2. This CDR3 is built from 15 residues. Trimming removed 5 bases from V and 5 bases from J; junction bases left unmatched: 10. CDR1 and CDR2 (germline): LNHDA, SQIVND (reference sequence). CDR3 DNA sequence: TGTGCCAGTAGTCCTAGGGGACTAGTGACGGAGACCCAGTACTTC. Encoded protein: CASSPRGLVTETQYF. Drawing the rest from reference TRBV19 and TRBJ2-5, the complete variable domain is DGGITQSPKYLFRKEGQNVTLSCEQNLNHDAMYWYRQDPGQGLRLIYYSQIVNDFQKGDIAEGYSVSREKKESFPLTVTSAQKNPTAFYLCASSPRGLVTETQYFGPGTRLLVL.

The CDR3 DNA follows: TGTGCCAGCAGCTTAGGGCCCAGGGAGTCCGATGAGCAGTTCTTC. It yields the protein CASSLGPRESDEQFF. This rearrangement joins TRBV7-2 to TRBJ2-1; D assignment may be TRBD1 or TRBD2 (5 bases each). V was shortened by 1 base and J by 8 bases, with 15 bases between the two germline ends. The V gene's germline CDR1 is SGHTA and CDR2 FQGNSA. The CDR3 spans 15 residues.

As regards this clonotype: This may be a read error: a much more frequent sequence differs by one nucleotide. The rearrangement uses TRBV6-6 and TRBJ2-7; D gene unclear. Per the germline V gene, CDR1 is MNHNY and CDR2 is SVGAGI (reference sequence). The germline V and J ends were trimmed by 2 bases and 3 bases, with 5 bases remaining between them. This CDR3 comprises 12 residues. CDR3 region: CASSYKSYEQYF. As DNA, the CDR3 is TGTGCCAGCAGTTACAAAAGCTACGAGCAGTACTTC.

Remarks on this clonotype: This may stem from a read error, because a much larger clone lies one nucleotide away. The genes are TRBV6-5 and TRBJ1-4; 8 bases are a match to TRBD1. The CDR3 is made up of 14 amino acids. Per germline, CDR1 MNHEY and CDR2 SVGAGI. V gave up 5 bases and J gave up 14 bases; unmatched junction bases: 13. CDR3 nucleotide sequence: TGTGCCAGCAGTCCCGAGACAGGGGACATAGAGCTGTTTTTT. Protein: CASSPETGDIELFF.